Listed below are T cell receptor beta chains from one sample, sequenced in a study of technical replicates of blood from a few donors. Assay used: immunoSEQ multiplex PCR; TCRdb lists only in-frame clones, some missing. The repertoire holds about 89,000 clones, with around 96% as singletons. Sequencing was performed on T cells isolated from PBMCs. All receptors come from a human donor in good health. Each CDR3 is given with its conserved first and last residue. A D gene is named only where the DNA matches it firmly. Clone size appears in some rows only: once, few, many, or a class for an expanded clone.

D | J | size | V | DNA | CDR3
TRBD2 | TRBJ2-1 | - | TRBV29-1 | TGCAGCGTAGGGAGGGTGACCTACAATGAGCAGTTCTTC | CSVGRVTYNEQFF
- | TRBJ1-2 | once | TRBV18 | TGTGCCAGCTCAATCGGTGGGGGCAACTATGGCTACACCTTC | CASSIGGGNYGYTF
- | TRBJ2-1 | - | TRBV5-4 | TGTGCCAGCAGCTTTTCCACCGTTACCTCGCCTCAACAGGGTGAGCAGTTCTTC | CASSFSTVTSPQQGEQFF
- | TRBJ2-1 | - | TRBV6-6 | TGTGCCAGCAGCTCCCTCTACAATGAGCAGTTCTTC | CASSSLYNEQFF
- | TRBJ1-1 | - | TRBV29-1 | TGCAGCGACGGCGGGAAAACTGGAGCTTTCTTT | CSDGGKTGAFF
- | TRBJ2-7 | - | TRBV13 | TGTGCCAGCAGTCTACAACAGATTCAGTACTTC | CASSLQQIQYF
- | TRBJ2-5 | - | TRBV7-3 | TGTGCCAGCAGCTTAAGGGGGGAGCCCGGGACCCAGTACTTC | CASSLRGEPGTQYF
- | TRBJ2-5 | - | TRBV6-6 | TGTGCCAGCAGTCCTCGGACACTCTGGGAGACCCAGTACTTC | CASSPRTLWETQYF
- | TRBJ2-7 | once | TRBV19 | TGTGCCAGTAGCGCCCCTTTGAGGCATCCCGAGCAGTACTTC | CASSAPLRHPEQYF
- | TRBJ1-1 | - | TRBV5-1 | TGCGCCAGCAGCTTGGGCGCCTTGAACACTGAAGCTTTCTTT | CASSLGALNTEAFF
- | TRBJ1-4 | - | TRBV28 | TGTGCCAGCAGTTTTTTCAAGGGCCAGGCGCCCGGGGTTGAAAAACTGTTTTTT | CASSFFKGQAPGVEKLFF
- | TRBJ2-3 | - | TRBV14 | TGTGCCAGCAGCTACGTTGTAGGAGCCGGCACAGATACGCAGTATTTT | CASSYVVGAGTDTQYF
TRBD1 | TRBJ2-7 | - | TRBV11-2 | TGTGCCAGCAGCTTATGGGACAGTCAGACCTACGAGCAGTACTTC | CASSLWDSQTYEQYF
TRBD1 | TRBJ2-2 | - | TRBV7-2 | TGTGCCAGCAGCTTAGCGACAGGGACCGGGGAGCTGTTTTTT | CASSLATGTGELFF
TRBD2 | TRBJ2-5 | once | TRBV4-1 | TGCGCCAGCAGCCAAGTTCCAGCGGGAGCGCGAGAGACCCAGTACTTC | CASSQVPAGARETQYF
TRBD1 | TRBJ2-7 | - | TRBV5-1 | TGCGCCAGCAGCTTGGCCCCATTTTCGGACAGGGCCAACGAGCAGTACTTC | CASSLAPFSDRANEQYF
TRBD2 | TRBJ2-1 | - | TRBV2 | TGTGCCAGCAGAGCCCTGGGGGGGGTAAACAATGAGCAGTTCTTC | CASRALGGVNNEQFF
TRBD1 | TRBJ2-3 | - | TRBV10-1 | TGCGCCAGCAGTGAGTCCCCGGACAGGGGGAGAGATACGCAGTATTTT | CASSESPDRGRDTQYF
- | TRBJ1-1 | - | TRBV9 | TGTGCCAGCAGCGGTGATAGCGCTGAAGCTTTCTTT | CASSGDSAEAFF
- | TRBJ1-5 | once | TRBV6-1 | TGTGCCAGCAGTTATCTCCTTGGCAATCAGCCCCAGCATTTT | CASSYLLGNQPQHF
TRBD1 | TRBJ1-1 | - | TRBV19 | TGTGCCAGTAGTTCAGGACAGGGGGCCGCTGAAGCTTTCTTT | CASSSGQGAAEAFF
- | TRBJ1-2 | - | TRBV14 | TGTGCCAGCAGCCTCATAACACCCCCCTATGGCTACACCTTC | CASSLITPPYGYTF
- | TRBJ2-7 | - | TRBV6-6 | TGTGCCAGCAGTTACTCGTCAGGGAACCTTTACGAGCAGTACTTC | CASSYSSGNLYEQYF
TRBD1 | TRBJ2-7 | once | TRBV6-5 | TGTGCCAGCAGCCACAGGGGTGCCGAGCAGTACTTC | CASSHRGAEQYF
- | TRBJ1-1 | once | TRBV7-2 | TGTGCCAGCAGCTTGAACAGTGCTGGCACTGAAGCTTTCTTT | CASSLNSAGTEAFF
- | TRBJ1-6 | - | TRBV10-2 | TGCGCCAGCAGGGGGGGAATCGATTCACCCCTCCACTTT | CASRGGIDSPLHF
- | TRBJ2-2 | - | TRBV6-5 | TGTGCCAGCAGTTACACCGGGGGACGCGCCGGGGAGCTGTTTTTT | CASSYTGGRAGELFF
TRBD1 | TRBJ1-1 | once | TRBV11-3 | TGTGCCAGCAGCCCCCAGGGGGCGGGACAGACTGAAGCTTTCTTT | CASSPQGAGQTEAFF
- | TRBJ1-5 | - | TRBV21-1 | TGTGCCAGCAGCTCAGCCTTACAGTCGTTTGTTGCTCAGCCCCAGCATTTT | CASSSALQSFVAQPQHF
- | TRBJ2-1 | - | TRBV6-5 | TGTGCCACCACGACAGGACATGAGCAGTTCTTC | CATTTGHEQFF
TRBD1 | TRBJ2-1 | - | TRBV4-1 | TGCGCCAGCAGCCCCGGACAGGGGGTAAGGGATGAGCAGTTCTTC | CASSPGQGVRDEQFF
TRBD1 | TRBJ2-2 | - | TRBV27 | TGTGCCAGCAGTTTGGGACAGGGGCTATCGAACACCGGGGAGCTGTTTTTT | CASSLGQGLSNTGELFF
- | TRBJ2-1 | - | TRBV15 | TGTGCCACCAGCAGAGATTGGGGCAGGCCGCAAGCCAATGAGCAGTTCTTC | CATSRDWGRPQANEQFF
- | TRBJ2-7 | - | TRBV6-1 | TGTGCCAGCAGTGAAGCCACCTACAGATTTGTAACCTACGAGCAGTACTTC | CASSEATYRFVTYEQYF
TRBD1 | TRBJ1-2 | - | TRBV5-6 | TGTGCCAGCAGCTTTGGGACAGGGGATACCTATGGCTACACCTTC | CASSFGTGDTYGYTF
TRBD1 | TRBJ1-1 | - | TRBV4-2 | TGTGCCAGCTGGGACAGGGGAGGTGTTCCGAACACTGAAGCTTTCTTT | CASWDRGGVPNTEAFF
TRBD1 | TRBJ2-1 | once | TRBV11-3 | TGTGCCAGCAGCATTGGACAGGGGTCCTACAATGAGCAGTTCTTC | CASSIGQGSYNEQFF
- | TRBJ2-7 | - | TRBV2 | TGTGCCAGCAGTGAAGTTCGTTATACTTCCTACGAGCAGTACTTC | CASSEVRYTSYEQYF
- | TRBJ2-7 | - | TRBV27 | TGTGCCAGCAGAATACAGGGCCTCAGTATCGAGCAGTACTTC | CASRIQGLSIEQYF
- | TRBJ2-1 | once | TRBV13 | TGTGCCAGCAGCTTTTTAACAGACAGTAACAATGAGCAGTTCTTC | CASSFLTDSNNEQFF
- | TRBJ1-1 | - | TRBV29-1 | TGCAGCGTTGGAGGAGGGGAAGCGCACACTGAAGCTTTCTTT | CSVGGGEAHTEAFF
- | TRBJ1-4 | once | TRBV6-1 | TGTGCCAGCACCCAAGGGAGGGCGCCGGGAGAAAAACTGTTTTTT | CASTQGRAPGEKLFF
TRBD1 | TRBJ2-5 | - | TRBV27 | TGTGCCAGCAGTGGGACAGGGGGTTCTGTAGAGACCCAGTACTTC | CASSGTGGSVETQYF
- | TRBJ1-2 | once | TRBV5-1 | TGCGCCAGCAGCTTGGGGCACGGCTACACCTTC | CASSLGHGYTF
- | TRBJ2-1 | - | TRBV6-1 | TGTGCCAGCAGTGACAGGGTGGAGGGGAAGGAGCAGTTCTTC | CASSDRVEGKEQFF
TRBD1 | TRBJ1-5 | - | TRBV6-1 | TGTGCCAGCAGTTGGGACAGTCGGAATCAGCCCCAGCATTTT | CASSWDSRNQPQHF
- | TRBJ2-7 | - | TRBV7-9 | TGTGCCAGCAGCTTAGCCCCGTTACAAAATGCCTACGAGCAGTACTTC | CASSLAPLQNAYEQYF
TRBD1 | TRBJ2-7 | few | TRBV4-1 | TGCGCCAGCAGCCAAGGGACAGGGCTCTACGAGCAGTACTTC | CASSQGTGLYEQYF
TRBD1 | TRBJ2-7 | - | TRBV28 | TGTGCCAGCAGTTGGGACAGTTGGTCCTACGAGCAGTACTTC | CASSWDSWSYEQYF
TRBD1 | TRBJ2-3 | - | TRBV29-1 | TGCAGCGTTGTCAGGGGGCCAACGCAGTATTTT | CSVVRGPTQYF
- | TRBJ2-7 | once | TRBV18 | TGTGCCAGCTCACCATCCGGGGTCTCCTACGAGCAGTACTTC | CASSPSGVSYEQYF
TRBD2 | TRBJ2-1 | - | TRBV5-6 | TGTGCCAGCAGCTCTATTAGCGGGGGGGACAATGAGCAGTTCTTC | CASSSISGGDNEQFF
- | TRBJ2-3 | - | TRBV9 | TGTGCCAGCAGCGTAGACAAGACTTTCACAGATACGCAGTATTTT | CASSVDKTFTDTQYF
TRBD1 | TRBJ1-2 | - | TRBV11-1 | TGTGCCAGCAGTCGTCTCGGGACAGCCAACGGCTACACCTTC | CASSRLGTANGYTF
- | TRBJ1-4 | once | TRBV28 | TGTGCCAGCAGTTTAGGGTTTGCCAGTCCCATAAGTACAGGTCGGTTTTTT | CASSLGFASPISTGRFF
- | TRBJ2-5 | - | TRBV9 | TGTGCCAGCAGCGCCCAGGGCAGGAATTCCGAGACCCAGTACTTC | CASSAQGRNSETQYF
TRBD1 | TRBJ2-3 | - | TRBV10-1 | TGCGCCAGCAGCCCTACAGGGGCCACAGATACGCAGTATTTT | CASSPTGATDTQYF
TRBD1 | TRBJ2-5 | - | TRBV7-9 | TGTGCCAGCAGCTACCGGACAGGGTGGGAGACCCAGTACTTC | CASSYRTGWETQYF
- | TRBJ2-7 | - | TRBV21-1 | TGTGCCAGCAGCACCCACGGGGACAAGGACTACGAGCAGTACTTC | CASSTHGDKDYEQYF